The clone carrying this TCR beta chain was observed at least ten times. The antigen remains undetermined. This sample was included in a study of blood T cells in healthy people across ages. CDR3 length: 13 amino acids. With 4 bases clipped from V and 6 bases from J, the junction kept 4 bases outside the gene matches. The germline gives CDR1 LGHNA, CDR2 YNFKEQ. The use of a sample-barcoded 5' primer and a J-beta primer mix characterized a second PCR of 7 to 11 cycles. The authors tagged each cDNA molecule using a template-switch adaptor with 12 random nucleotides. Every sample produced at least 2.5 million CDR3-containing paired-end reads. TCRdb reprocessed the 5' RACE reads via MiXCR and lists one record per CDR3 protein. The table lists just over 1 million distinct CDR3 sequences, 40% to 50% of them singletons, with about 19% in the top ten. The study, taken as a whole, reports: Compared with aged donors, long-lived donors showed fewer expanded clones, suggesting selection.

This chain connects TRBV4-2 to TRBJ2-7; the match to TRBD1 covers 9 bases. Sequencing input: blood. This TCR derives from a woman aged 55-69 years in good health. CDR3 nucleotides: TGTGCCAGCAGCCCTCGACAGGGGGGCGAGCAGTACTTC. Residues: CASSPRQGGEQYF.